The 7 T cell receptor beta chains in this list originate from one sample, sequenced in a study of blood T cell repertoires in COVID-19 (dated by TCRdb to the early 2020s). The receptor library was made with the immunoSEQ multiplex PCR assay. Imported from immuneACCESS, the table was reduced by TCRdb to in-frame sequences with V and J called. These copies leave out some clones; in studies compared against another copy, an unresolved V gene accounts for under half, and the cause of the remainder is not known. For this sample the table gives 150,000 to 200,000 clones, of which about 90% were detected only once. Of the sample, around 2.5% is held by the ten largest clones. Sequencing was done on a sample of peripheral blood. The receptors derive from a man aged 35-49 years with active or convalescent COVID-19.

J is TRBJ1-1 and V is TRBV10-2; 11 bases are a match to TRBD1. Germline CDR1 WSHSY, CDR2 SAAADI. The CDR3 is 13 residues long. Trimming cost V 4 bases and J 11 bases; bases outside gene matches: 6. In DNA, the CDR3 is TGCGCCAGCAGTGGCGGACAGGGGGCCCCGGCTTTCTTT. It encodes CASSGGQGAPAFF.

The J gene is TRBJ1-2, the V gene TRBV4-3, with D possibly matching TRBD1 (5 bases). This CDR3 has 14 residues. Trimming left V 1 base short and J 6 bases short, with 12 bases between. From germline, CDR1 is LGHNA and CDR2 YSLEER. CDR3 loop: CASSQALDSHGYTF. For the CDR3, the DNA is TGCGCCAGCAGCCAAGCCCTCGACAGCCATGGCTACACCTTC.

This chain joins TRBV10-3 and TRBJ2-1, with 9 positions matching TRBD1. V shed 5 bases, J shed 8 bases, and the junction held 16 bases outside the gene matches. The CDR3 sequence is 17 residues long. Germline V gene lookup returns CDR1 ENHRY and CDR2 SYGVKD. CDR3 DNA: TGTGCCATCAGTTTTACAGGGGGCGCGACTGGTTCTTATGAGCAGTTCTTC. Its protein product is CAISFTGGATGSYEQFF.

V gene TRBV5-4 combines with J gene TRBJ2-5, with 7 bases lining up with TRBD1. The CDR3 consists of 14 residues. From germline, CDR1 is SGHNT and CDR2 YYREEE (reference sequence). V lost 4 bases and J lost 0; bases outside the gene matches: 3. CDR3 in amino acids: CASSQDRYQETQYF. Here the CDR3 DNA reads TGTGCCAGCAGCCAGGACAGGTACCAAGAGACCCAGTACTTC. The entire variable domain, with the rest obtained from reference TRBV5-4 and TRBJ2-5, is as follows: ETGVTQSPTHLIKTRGQQVTLRCSSQSGHNTVSWYQQALGQGPQFIFQYYREEENGRGNFPPRFSGLQFPNYSSELNVNALELDDSALYLCASSQDRYQETQYFGPGTRLLVL.

The rearrangement uses TRBV5-6 and TRBJ1-2; 8 nucleotides line up with TRBD1. The CDR3 runs to 14 residues. Trimming took 4 bases from V and 7 from J; bases not matched to a gene: 9. Germline CDR1 SGHDT, CDR2 YYEEEE. The CDR3 loop reads CASSPLNRGSGYTF. CDR3 bases: TGTGCCAGCAGCCCGCTAAACAGGGGGTCTGGCTACACCTTC.

The chain recombines TRBV11-2 with TRBJ2-7; D possibly corresponds to TRBD2 (6 bases). V was pared by 5 bases and J by 3 bases, with 11 bases between. From germline, CDR1 is SGHAT and CDR2 FQNNGV. This CDR3 comprises 13 residues. CDR3 nucleotide sequence: TGTGCCAGCAGCCTGGCGGGAAGCTACGAGCAGTACTTC. Amino acids: CASSLAGSYEQYF.

V usage is TRBV27 and J usage is TRBJ1-2; D is perhaps TRBD1 (6 bases). This CDR3 is built from 13 residues. Germline CDR1 MNHEY, CDR2 SMNVEV (reference sequence). The V end lost 5 bases, the J end lost 5 bases, and 12 bases lay between the germline ends. This CDR3 reads CASSLQGVYGYTF. The CDR3, as DNA: TGTGCCAGCAGTCTACAGGGAGTATATGGCTACACCTTC.